These 10 T cell receptor beta chains originate from one sample sequenced in a study of blood T cell repertoires in COVID-19. Assay used: immunoSEQ multiplex PCR; TCRdb lists only in-frame clones, some missing. The table has about 240,000 clones, roughly 87% seen once. The sequenced sample was peripheral blood. These receptor sequences come from a man in his 60s who had recovered from COVID-19.

The chain links TRBV5-6 to TRBJ2-3; the D gene is possibly TRBD1 (6 bases). The CDR3 spans 16 residues. V was trimmed by 3 bases and J by 1 base, leaving 15 bases between them. The germline V gene encodes CDR1 SGHDT and CDR2 YYEEEE. CDR3 bases: TGTGCCAGCAGCTGGAAAGGCAGGGGACGCACAGATACGCAGTATTTT. Its protein product is CASSWKGRGRTDTQYF.

The chain joins TRBV5-1 to TRBJ1-6, with 7 bases lining up with TRBD1. The V and J ends lost 4 bases and 8 bases, in that order; junction bases with no gene match: 15. CDR3 length equals 17 residues. Germline V gives CDR1 SGHRS, CDR2 YFSETQ. For the CDR3, the DNA is TGCGCCAGCAGCCAGGGAAGACAGGGTGAGTCCCATTCACCCCTCCACTTT. It codes for CASSQGRQGESHSPLHF.

V and J are TRBV12-5 and TRBJ1-1; D uncertain. CDR3 length: 13 amino acids. The germline V and J ends were trimmed by 3 bases and 2 bases, with 7 bases remaining between them. Germline CDR1 is LGHNT and CDR2 is FRNRAP. CDR3 bases: TGTGCTAGTGGTTTATCAGGTAACACTGAAGCTTTCTTT. Translated: CASGLSGNTEAFF.

Turning to this clone: This sample includes further DNA sequences coding for the same CDR3. This chain uses TRBV9 with TRBJ2-3; 10 positions agree with TRBD1. This CDR3 contains 15 residues. Losses at the gene ends were 4 bases for V and 6 bases for J; bases not matched to a gene: 8. Germline V lookup: CDR1 SGDLS, CDR2 YYNGEE. CDR3 sequence: CASSPRTGGTDTQYF. The DNA of the CDR3 is TGTGCCAGCAGCCCGAGGACAGGGGGGACGGATACGCAGTATTTT.

The chain combines TRBV18 with TRBJ1-4; D unresolved. Trimming took off 2 bases at V and 8 bases at J, with 9 bases between the two ends. This CDR3 has 13 amino acids. CDR1 is KGHSH, CDR2 LQKENI, per germline. The CDR3 coding sequence is TGTGCCAGCTCACCAAGCCGCAGGGAAAAACTGTTTTTT. It yields the protein CASSPSRREKLFF.

V gene TRBV7-9 combines with J gene TRBJ2-7; TRBD2 is a possible D gene (5 bases). Trimming cost V 1 base and J 1 base, with 17 bases left between them. This CDR3 comprises 17 residues. Germline CDR1 SEHNR, CDR2 FQNEAQ (reference sequence). CDR3 bases: TGTGCCAGCAGCTTAGAGTTACTGGACTTCTCTTCCTACGAGCAGTACTTC. This sequence encodes CASSLELLDFSSYEQYF.

The genes are TRBV3-1 (or the pseudogene TRBV3-2) and TRBJ1-2; D is unresolved. CDR3 length: 14 residues. CDR1 LGHDT and CDR2 YNNKEL come from the germline V gene (reference sequence). Trimming left V 2 bases short and J 8 bases short, with 15 bases between. CDR3 nucleotide sequence: TGTGCCAGCAGCCAACCCCCCTCCGTGCGCGGCTACACCTTC. Its protein product is CASSQPPSVRGYTF.

V usage is TRBV6-2 or TRBV6-3 and J usage is TRBJ2-1, with TRBD1 matching 8 bases. This CDR3 region has 15 residues. V was pared by 5 bases and J by 4 bases, with 7 bases of the junction left unmatched. CDR1 and CDR2 (germline): MNHEY, SVGEGT. The CDR3 sequence: CASSHGQGHYNEQFF. The CDR3 bases are TGTGCCAGCAGTCACGGACAGGGCCATTACAATGAGCAGTTCTTC.

The rearrangement links TRBV11-2 to TRBJ1-6, with D possibly being TRBD1 (5 bases). Trimming pared 2 bases from V and 10 bases from J, leaving 15 bases between. The CDR3 extends over 15 amino acids. CDR1 and CDR2 from the germline V gene are SGHAT and FQNNGV. CDR3 sequence (DNA): TGTGCCAGCAGCTTACAGCAGGGAATACAGTCACCCCTCCACTTT. It is translated as CASSLQQGIQSPLHF.

This clone has just one count. This rearrangement joins TRBV11-3 to TRBJ2-2; the D gene is possibly TRBD1 (7 bases). Per the germline V gene, CDR1 is SGHNT and CDR2 is YENEEA. V lost 4 bases and J lost 5, with 20 bases in between. The CDR3 covers 17 residues. CDR3 sequence (DNA): TGTGCCAGCAGCTCCGGAACCCGCCCAGGGGGGACCGGGGAGCTGTTTTTT. This sequence encodes CASSSGTRPGGTGELFF.